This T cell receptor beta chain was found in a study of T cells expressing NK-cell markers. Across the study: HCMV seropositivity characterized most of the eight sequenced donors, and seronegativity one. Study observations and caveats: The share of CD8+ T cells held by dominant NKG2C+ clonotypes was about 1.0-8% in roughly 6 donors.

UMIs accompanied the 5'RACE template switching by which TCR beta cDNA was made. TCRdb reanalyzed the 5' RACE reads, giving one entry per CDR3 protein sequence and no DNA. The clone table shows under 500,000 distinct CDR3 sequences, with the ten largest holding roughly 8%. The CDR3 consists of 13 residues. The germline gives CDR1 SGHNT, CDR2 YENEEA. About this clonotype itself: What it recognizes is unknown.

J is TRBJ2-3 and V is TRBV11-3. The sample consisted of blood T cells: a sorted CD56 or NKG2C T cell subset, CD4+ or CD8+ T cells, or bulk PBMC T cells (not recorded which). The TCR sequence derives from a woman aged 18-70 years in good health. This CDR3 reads CASSREYTDTQYF.